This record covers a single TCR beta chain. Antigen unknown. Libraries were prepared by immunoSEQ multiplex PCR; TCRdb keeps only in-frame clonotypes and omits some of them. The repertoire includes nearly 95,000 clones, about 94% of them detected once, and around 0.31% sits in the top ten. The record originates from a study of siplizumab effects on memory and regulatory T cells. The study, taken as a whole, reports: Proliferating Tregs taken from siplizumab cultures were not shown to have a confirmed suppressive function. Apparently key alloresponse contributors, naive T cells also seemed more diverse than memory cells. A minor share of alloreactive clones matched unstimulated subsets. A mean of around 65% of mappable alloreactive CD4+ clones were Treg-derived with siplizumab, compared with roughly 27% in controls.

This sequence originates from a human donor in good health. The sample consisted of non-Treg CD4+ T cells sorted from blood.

The CDR3 sequence is CASSLVGDNEQFF. The CDR3 nucleotides are TGTGCCAGCAGCTTGGTGGGGGACAATGAGCAGTTCTTC. The chain combines TRBV5-4 with TRBJ2-1; possibly TRBD1 or TRBD2 for D (5 bases each). The V gene lost 0 bases and the J gene lost 5 bases, with 6 bases spanning the gap. Germline V gene lookup returns CDR1 SGHNT and CDR2 YYREEE (reference sequence). The CDR3 has 13 residues.